Listed below are T cell receptor beta chains from one sample, sequenced in a study of CD8+ T cells in alopecia areata. Repertoires were generated with immunoSEQ multiplex PCR, while TCRdb's copy carries only in-frame clones and drops some. The data hold about 88,000 clones, with roughly two fifths observed a single time. The specimen was CD8+ T cells sorted from blood, collected at week 24, from a patient treated with tofacitinib. These receptors all come from a human donor with alopecia areata. The CDR3 runs from the conserved cysteine through the conserved F or W. The D gene is left open where the match is weak. Expanded clones get a size class; other rows say once, few or many, or leave the size out.

cdr3_length j_call clone_size d_call v_call cdr3_aa cdr3_nt
15 TRBJ2-1 - TRBD2 TRBV7-9 CASSFSEREGNEQFF TGTGCCAGCAGCTTCTCTGAGCGGGAGGGCAATGAGCAGTTCTTC
12 TRBJ2-7 - - TRBV11-2 CASSSAALEQYF TGTGCCAGCAGCTCCGCCGCCCTCGAGCAGTACTTC
17 TRBJ2-1 few TRBD2 TRBV2 CASSESLAGGSYNEQFF TGTGCCAGCAGTGAAAGCCTAGCGGGAGGGTCGTACAATGAGCAGTTCTTC
12 TRBJ1-4 - - TRBV25-1 CASRQSRGELFF TGTGCCAGCAGACAGAGCAGAGGGGAACTGTTTTTT
12 TRBJ2-7 few - TRBV7-8 CASSRDNYEQYF TGTGCCAGCAGCAGGGACAACTACGAGCAGTACTTC
14 TRBJ2-1 - TRBD2 TRBV28 CASSPLLAGYEQFF TGTGCCAGCAGTCCCCTACTAGCGGGATATGAGCAGTTCTTC
13 TRBJ1-1 - - TRBV2 CASSESGGTEAFF TGTGCCAGCAGTGAATCCGGAGGGACTGAAGCTTTCTTT
16 TRBJ2-5 - TRBD2 TRBV15 CATSRAGLAGQETQYF TGTGCCACCAGCAGAGCGGGACTAGCGGGACAAGAGACCCAGTACTTC
14 TRBJ1-2 - - TRBV18 CASSPERTYYGYTF TGTGCCAGCTCACCAGAAAGGACGTACTATGGCTACACCTTC
15 TRBJ1-2 few TRBD1 TRBV5-4 CASSFKRDRDYGYTF TGTGCCAGCAGCTTCAAAAGGGACAGGGACTATGGCTACACCTTC
12 TRBJ2-7 many - TRBV9 CASSAIGDEQYF TGTGCCAGCAGCGCCATCGGTGATGAGCAGTACTTC
14 TRBJ2-7 - - TRBV28 CATFPLDSSYEQYF TGTGCCACGTTCCCCCTGGACAGCTCCTACGAGCAGTACTTC
16 TRBJ2-1 few - TRBV6-6 CASRQLAWGSYNEQFF TGTGCCAGCAGGCAACTAGCATGGGGCTCCTACAATGAGCAGTTCTTC
12 TRBJ2-7 once - TRBV27 CASSLSGSEQYF TGTGCCAGCAGTTTATCAGGGTCCGAGCAGTACTTC
14 TRBJ1-4 many - TRBV6-1 CASSEGGRDEKLFF TGTGCCAGCAGTGAAGGAGGGCGCGATGAAAAACTGTTTTTT
17 TRBJ2-2 - - TRBV5-1 CASSSHRTEPNTGELFF TGCGCCAGCAGCTCCCATCGGACTGAACCGAACACCGGGGAGCTGTTTTTT
18 TRBJ2-6 - TRBD2 TRBV13 CASSSGLAGATGANVLTF TGTGCCAGCAGCTCGGGACTAGCGGGAGCGACTGGGGCCAACGTCCTGACTTTC